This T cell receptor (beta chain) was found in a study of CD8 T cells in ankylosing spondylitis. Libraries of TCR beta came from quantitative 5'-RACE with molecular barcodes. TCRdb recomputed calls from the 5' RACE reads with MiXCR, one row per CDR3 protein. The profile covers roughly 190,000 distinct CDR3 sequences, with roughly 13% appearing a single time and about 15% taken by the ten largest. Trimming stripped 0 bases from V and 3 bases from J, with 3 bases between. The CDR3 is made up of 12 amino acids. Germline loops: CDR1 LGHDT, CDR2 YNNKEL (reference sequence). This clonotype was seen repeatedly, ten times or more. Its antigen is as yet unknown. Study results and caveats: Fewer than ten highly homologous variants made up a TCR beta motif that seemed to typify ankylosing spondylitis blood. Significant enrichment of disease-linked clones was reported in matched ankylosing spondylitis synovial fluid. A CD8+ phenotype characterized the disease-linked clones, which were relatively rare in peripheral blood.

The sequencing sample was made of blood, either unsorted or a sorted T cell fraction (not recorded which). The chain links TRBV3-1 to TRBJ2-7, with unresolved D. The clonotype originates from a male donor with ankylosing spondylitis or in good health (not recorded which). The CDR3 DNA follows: TGTGCCAGCAGCCAAGAGAGCTACGAGCAGTACTTC. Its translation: CASSQESYEQYF.